Included here is one T cell receptor beta chain sequence, with context. What it binds is not known. The data derive from a study of blood T cells in healthy people across ages. General study findings and limits: One million T cells yielded diversity estimates that were considered underestimates. Long-lived donors had more naive CD4+ cells and higher diversity than aged donors.

Germline values: CDR1 DFQATT, CDR2 SNEGSKA (reference sequence). The CDR3 runs to 15 residues. Trimming took 6 bases from V and 8 from J, leaving 23 bases between them. Using a J-beta primer mix together with a sample-barcoded 5' primer, a second PCR was run for about 6 to 12 cycles. TCRdb redid the calling of the 5' RACE reads with MiXCR, one entry per CDR3 protein. The data show roughly 1,100,000 distinct CDR3 sequences, approximately 25% seen once. In addition, the sample was reused for a study of T cells of mothers and their children. That study reports: Every microgram of extracted RNA entered cDNA synthesis, approximately 1.5 ug per 15 ul.

The TCR was taken from a girl aged 2 to 10 in good health. The sample consisted of blood. The chain uses TRBV20-1 and TRBJ2-1; unclear D gene. CDR3: CSAGLEQNPRDEQFF. In nucleotides, the CDR3 is TGCAGTGCGGGGTTGGAGCAGAACCCTAGGGATGAGCAGTTCTTC.